The clone carrying this T cell receptor (beta chain) was detected many times. The antigen is not known. The CDR3 totals 15 residues. V shed 2 bases and J shed 4 bases, with 11 bases lying between them. Per the germline V gene, CDR1 is MNHEY and CDR2 is SVGAGI. TCRbeta libraries were built with three rounds of nested PCR, modified from ARM-PCR. TCRdb passed the multiplex PCR reads through MiXCR, listing each CDR3 protein once. Altogether under 250,000 distinct CDR3 sequences are present, approximately 74% being singletons, with the ten largest covering 20% to 25%. This sample's RNA came from whole unsorted tissue. The sample originates from a study of tumor and adjacent non-tumor tissue in lung cancer. The overall study: There were 12 adenocarcinoma, a couple of squamous cell carcinoma and 1 small cell lung cancer cases.

Overall study findings and caveats: Tumor repertoires had a smaller top 100 clone share than normal lung. TCR diversity was significantly greater in tumor than normal lung tissue.

The rearrangement joins TRBV6-5 to TRBJ1-4; maybe TRBD1 (6 bases). Source material: lung tumor tissue. The clonotype comes from a man aged 60 to 69 with non-small cell lung cancer. Here the CDR3 reads CASSYQTGLNEKLFF. In DNA, the CDR3 is TGTGCCAGCAGTTACCAGACAGGCCTTAATGAAAAACTGTTTTTT.